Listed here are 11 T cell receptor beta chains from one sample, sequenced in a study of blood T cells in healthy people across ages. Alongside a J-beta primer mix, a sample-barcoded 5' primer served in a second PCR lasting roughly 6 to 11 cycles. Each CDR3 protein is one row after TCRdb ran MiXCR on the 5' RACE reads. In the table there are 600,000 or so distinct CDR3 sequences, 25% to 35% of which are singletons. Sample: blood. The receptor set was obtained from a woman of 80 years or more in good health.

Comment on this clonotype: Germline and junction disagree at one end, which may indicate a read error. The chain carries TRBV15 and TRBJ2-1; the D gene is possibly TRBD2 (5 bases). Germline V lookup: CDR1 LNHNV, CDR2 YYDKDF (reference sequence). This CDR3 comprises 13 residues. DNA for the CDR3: TGTACCACCAGCAGAGTGGCGGAGGATGAACAGTTCTTC. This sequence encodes CTTSRVAEDEQFF.

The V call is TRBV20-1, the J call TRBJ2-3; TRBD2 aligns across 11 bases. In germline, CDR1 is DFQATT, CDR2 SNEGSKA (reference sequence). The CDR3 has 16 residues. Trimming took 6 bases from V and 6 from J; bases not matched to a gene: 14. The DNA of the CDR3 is TGCAGTGCCCTCCTCGTACTAGCGGGGGCATTGGATACGCAGTATTTT. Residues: CSALLVLAGALDTQYF.

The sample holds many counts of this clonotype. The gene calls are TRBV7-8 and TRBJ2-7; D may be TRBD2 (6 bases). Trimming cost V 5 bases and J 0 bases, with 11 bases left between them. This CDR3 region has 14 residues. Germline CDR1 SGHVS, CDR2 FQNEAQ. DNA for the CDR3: TGTGCCAGCAGCCCTCGGCGGGACTCCTACGAGCAGTACTTC. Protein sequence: CASSPRRDSYEQYF.

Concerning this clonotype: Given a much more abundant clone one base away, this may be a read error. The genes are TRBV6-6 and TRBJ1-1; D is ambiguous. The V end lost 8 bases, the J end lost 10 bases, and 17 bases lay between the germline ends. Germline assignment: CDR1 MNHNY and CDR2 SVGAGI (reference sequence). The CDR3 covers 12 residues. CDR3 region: CASGPAGVGAFF. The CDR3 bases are TGTGCCAGCGGACCAGCCGGAGTGGGAGCTTTCTTT.

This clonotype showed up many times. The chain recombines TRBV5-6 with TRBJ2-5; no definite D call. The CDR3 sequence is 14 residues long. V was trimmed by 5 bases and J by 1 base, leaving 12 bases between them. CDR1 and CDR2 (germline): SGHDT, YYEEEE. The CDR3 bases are TGTGCCAGCAGTAAGCTGAACAGCCAAGAGACCCAGTACTTC. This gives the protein CASSKLNSQETQYF.

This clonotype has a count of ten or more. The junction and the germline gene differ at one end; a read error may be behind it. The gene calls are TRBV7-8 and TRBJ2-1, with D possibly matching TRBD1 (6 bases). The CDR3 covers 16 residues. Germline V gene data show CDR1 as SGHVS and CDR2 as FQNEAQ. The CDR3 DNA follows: TGTGCCAGCAGTTTAGCAAGTCCAGGGGAGCCGGATGAGCAGTTCTTC. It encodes CASSLASPGEPDEQFF. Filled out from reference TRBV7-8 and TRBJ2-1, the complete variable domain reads GAGVSQSPRYKVAKRGQDVALRCDPISGHVSLFWYQQALGQGPEFLTYFQNEAQLDKSGLPSDRFFAERPEGSVSTLKIQRTQQEDSAVYLCASSLASPGEPDEQFFGPGTRLTVL.

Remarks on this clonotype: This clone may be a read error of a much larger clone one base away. CDR3 sequence (DNA): TGTGCCAGCAGTTTCCCGAGACAGTACAATGAGCAGTACTTC. This gives the protein CASSFPRQYNEQYF. This sequence joins TRBV12-3 or TRBV12-4 and TRBJ2-5; D possibly corresponds to TRBD1 (5 bases). CDR3 length: 14 residues. Trimming took off 3 bases at V and 11 bases at J, with 19 bases between the two ends.

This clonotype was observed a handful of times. The CDR3 protein is CASSSDSSPSGNTIYF. CDR3 DNA sequence: TGTGCCAGCAGTAGTGACAGTTCACCCTCTGGAAACACCATATATTTT. This chain links TRBV5-6 with TRBJ1-3; D may be TRBD1 (5 bases). Germline CDR1 is SGHDT and CDR2 is YYEEEE. V lost 5 bases and J 0 bases, leaving 15 bases between the germline ends. The CDR3 covers 16 residues.

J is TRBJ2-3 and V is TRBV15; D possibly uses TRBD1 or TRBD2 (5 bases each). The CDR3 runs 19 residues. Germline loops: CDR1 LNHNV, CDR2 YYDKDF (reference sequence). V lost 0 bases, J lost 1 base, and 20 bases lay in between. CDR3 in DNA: TGTGCCACCAGCAGAGACCGAGGCGACGGGGACCTGCGCACAGATACGCAGTATTTT. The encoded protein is CATSRDRGDGDLRTDTQYF. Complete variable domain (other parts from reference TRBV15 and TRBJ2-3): DAMVIQNPRYQVTQFGKPVTLSCSQTLNHNVMYWYQQKSSQAPKLLFHYYDKDFNNEADTPDNFQSRRPNTSFCFLDIRSPGLGDTAMYLCATSRDRGDGDLRTDTQYFGPGTRLTVL.

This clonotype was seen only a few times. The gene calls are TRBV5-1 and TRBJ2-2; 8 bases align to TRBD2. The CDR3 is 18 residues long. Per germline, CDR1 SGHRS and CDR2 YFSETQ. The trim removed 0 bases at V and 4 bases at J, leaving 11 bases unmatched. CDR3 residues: CASSLVGMSGGSTGELFF. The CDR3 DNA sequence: TGCGCCAGCAGCTTGGTCGGCATGAGCGGGGGCTCCACCGGGGAGCTGTTTTTT.

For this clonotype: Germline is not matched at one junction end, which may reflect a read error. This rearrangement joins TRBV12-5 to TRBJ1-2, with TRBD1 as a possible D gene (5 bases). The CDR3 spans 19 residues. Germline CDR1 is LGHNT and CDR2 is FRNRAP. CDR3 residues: CVSGLVVLSWGEGNYGYTF. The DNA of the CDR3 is TGTGTTAGTGGTTTGGTTGTCCTTTCGTGGGGGGAGGGTAACTATGGCTACACCTTC.